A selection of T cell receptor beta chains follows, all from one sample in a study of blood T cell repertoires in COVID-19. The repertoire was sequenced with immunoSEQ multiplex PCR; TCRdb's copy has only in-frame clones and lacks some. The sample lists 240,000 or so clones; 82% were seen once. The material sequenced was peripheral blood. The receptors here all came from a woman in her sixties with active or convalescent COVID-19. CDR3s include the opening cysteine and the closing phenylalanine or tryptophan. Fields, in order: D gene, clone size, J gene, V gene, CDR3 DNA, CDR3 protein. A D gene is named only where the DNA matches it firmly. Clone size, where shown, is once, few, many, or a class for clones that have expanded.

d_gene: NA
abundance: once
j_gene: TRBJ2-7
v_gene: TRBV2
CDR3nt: TGTGCCAGCAGTGAAATTCTGAGTTGGTACTTC
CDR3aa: CASSEILSWYF

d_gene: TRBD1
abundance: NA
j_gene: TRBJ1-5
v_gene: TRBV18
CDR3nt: TGTGCCAGCTCCGACCCGACAGGGGGTGTTTCGCCCCAGCATTTT
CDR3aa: CASSDPTGGVSPQHF

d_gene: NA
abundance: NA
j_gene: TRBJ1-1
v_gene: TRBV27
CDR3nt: TGTGCCAGCAGTCCGCGGGGCTTGAACACTGAAGCTTTCTTT
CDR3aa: CASSPRGLNTEAFF

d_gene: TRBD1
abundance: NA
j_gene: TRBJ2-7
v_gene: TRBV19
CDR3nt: TGTGCCAGTAGTTCCCGGGACAGCTCTAATGAGCAGTACTTC
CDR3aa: CASSSRDSSNEQYF

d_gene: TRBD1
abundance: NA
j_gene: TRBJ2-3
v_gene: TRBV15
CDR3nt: TGTGCCACCAGCAGAGGACAGGGGGCGGCAGATACGCAGTATTTT
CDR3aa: CATSRGQGAADTQYF

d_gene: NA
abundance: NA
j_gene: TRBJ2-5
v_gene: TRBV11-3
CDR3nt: TGTGCCAGCAGCTTAGTGGGGGCGCTGGGGGAGACCCAGTACTTC
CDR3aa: CASSLVGALGETQYF

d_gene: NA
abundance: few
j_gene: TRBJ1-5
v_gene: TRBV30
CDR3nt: TGTGCCTGGAGTGTACGCGGCAATCAGCCCCAGCATTTT
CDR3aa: CAWSVRGNQPQHF

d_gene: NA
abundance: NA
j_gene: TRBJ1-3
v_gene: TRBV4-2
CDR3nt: TGTGCCAGCAGCCAAGGGGGCCTTTCTGGAAACACCATATATTTT
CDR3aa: CASSQGGLSGNTIYF

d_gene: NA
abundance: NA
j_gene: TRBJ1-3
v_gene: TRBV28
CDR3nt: TGTGCCAGCAGTTTACTTAGAGCATATCGAGGAAACACCATATATTTT
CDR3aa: CASSLLRAYRGNTIYF

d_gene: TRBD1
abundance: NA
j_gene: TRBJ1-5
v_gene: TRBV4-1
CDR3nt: TGCGCCAGCAGCCAAGTAGGGCAGGGGGCGATTGGCAATCAGCCCCAGCATTTT
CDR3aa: CASSQVGQGAIGNQPQHF

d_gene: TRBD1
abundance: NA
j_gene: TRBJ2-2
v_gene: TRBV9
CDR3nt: TGTGCCAGCAGCACCCGACAGGGCAGGACCGGGGAGCTGTTTTTT
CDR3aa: CASSTRQGRTGELFF

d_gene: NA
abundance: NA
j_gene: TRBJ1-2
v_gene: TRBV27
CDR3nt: TGTGCCAGCAGTTTATCGGGGGGGCCGAACTATGGCTACACCTTC
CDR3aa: CASSLSGGPNYGYTF

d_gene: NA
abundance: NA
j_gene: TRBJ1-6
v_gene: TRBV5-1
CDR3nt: TGCGCCAGCAGCTTGGCGACAGGCGACTATTCACCCCTCCACTTT
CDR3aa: CASSLATGDYSPLHF

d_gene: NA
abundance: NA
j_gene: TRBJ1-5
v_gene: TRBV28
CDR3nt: TGTGCCAGCAGTTTATCGGGGTTGAGGAATCAGCCCCAGCATTTT
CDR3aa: CASSLSGLRNQPQHF

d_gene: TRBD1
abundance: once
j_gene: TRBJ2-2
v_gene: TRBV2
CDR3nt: TGTGCCAGCAGGGACAGGGGGCTTGGCGGGGAGCTGTTTTTT
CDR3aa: CASRDRGLGGELFF

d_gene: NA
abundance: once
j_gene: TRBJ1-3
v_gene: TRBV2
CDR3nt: TGTGCCAGCAGCCCCGGTCGGGACTACAGCTCTGGAAACACCATATATTTT
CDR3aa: CASSPGRDYSSGNTIYF

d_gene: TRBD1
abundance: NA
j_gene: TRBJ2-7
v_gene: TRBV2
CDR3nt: TGTGCCAGCAGGGGACAGGGTGGGTTGTACGAGCAGTACTTC
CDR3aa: CASRGQGGLYEQYF

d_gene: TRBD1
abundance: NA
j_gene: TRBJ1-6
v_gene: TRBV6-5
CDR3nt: TGTGCCAGCAGTTATATTCTTGGGACAGATAATTCACCCCTCCACTTT
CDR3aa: CASSYILGTDNSPLHF

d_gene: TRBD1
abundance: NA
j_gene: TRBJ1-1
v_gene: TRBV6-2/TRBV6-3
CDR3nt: TGTGCCAGCAGTAGCGGGACAGGGAGGCAAGCTTTCTTT
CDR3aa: CASSSGTGRQAFF

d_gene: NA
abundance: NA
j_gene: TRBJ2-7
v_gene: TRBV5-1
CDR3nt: TGCGCCAGCAGTCGTGATAGGGGAACGGAGACCTACGAGCAGTACTTC
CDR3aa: CASSRDRGTETYEQYF

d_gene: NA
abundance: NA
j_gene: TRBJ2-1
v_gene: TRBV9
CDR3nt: TGTGCCAGCAGCCCAGACCCCCGGGGGGCGGGTAATGAGCAGTTCTTC
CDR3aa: CASSPDPRGAGNEQFF

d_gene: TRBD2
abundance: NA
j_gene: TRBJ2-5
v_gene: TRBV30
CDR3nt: TGTGCCTGGAGTGTACTAGCGGGGGGGGTAACCCAGTACTTC
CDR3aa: CAWSVLAGGVTQYF

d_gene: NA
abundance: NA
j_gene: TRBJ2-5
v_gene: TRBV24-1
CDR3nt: TGTGCCACCAGTGATCCCATGACAGTCCCCGAGGAGACCCAGTACTTC
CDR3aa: CATSDPMTVPEETQYF

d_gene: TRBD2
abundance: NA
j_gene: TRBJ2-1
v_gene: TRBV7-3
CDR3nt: TGTGCCAGCAGCCGCCAACCCCTAGCGGGGGGGACTCACAATGAGCAGTTCTTC
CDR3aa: CASSRQPLAGGTHNEQFF

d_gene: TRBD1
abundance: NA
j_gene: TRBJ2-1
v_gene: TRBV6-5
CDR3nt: TGTGCCAGCCAAGTTGGGACAGGAGCTTACAATGAGCAGTTCTTC
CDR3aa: CASQVGTGAYNEQFF

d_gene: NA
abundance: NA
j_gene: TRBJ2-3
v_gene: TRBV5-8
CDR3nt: TGTGCCAGCAGCTTGGCCGGTGGGGTTAGGACATGGGATACGCAGTATTTT
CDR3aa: CASSLAGGVRTWDTQYF

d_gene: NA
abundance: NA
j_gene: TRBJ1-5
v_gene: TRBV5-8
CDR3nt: TGTGCCAGCAGCTTGGTCGGGGGGCTCCGCAATCAGCCCCAGCATTTT
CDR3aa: CASSLVGGLRNQPQHF

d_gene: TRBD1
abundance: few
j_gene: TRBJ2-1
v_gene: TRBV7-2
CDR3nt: TGTGCCAGCAGCCAACGGGACAGCAGGGGTGAGCAGTTCTTC
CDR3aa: CASSQRDSRGEQFF

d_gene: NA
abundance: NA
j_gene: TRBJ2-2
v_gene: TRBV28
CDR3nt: TGTGCCAGCACCGACACTACCGGGGAGCTGTTTTTT
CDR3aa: CASTDTTGELFF

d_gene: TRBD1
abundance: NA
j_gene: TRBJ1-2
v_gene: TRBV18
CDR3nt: TGTGCCAGCTCACCCATGTCGTCGGGACAGGGATACTATGGCTACACCTTC
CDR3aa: CASSPMSSGQGYYGYTF

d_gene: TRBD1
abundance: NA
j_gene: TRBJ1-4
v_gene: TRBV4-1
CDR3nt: TGCGCCAGCAGCCAAGGGACAGGGGGGGTTAATGAAAAACTGTTTTTT
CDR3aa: CASSQGTGGVNEKLFF

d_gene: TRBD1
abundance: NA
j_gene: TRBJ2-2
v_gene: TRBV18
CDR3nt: TGTGCCAGCTCACTCGACAGGGTTCCGAACACCGGGGAGCTGTTTTTT
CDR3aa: CASSLDRVPNTGELFF

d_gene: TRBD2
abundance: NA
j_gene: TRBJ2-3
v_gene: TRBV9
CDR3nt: TGTGCCAGCAGCGTAGGGGCATACGGGAGGGATACGCAGTATTTT
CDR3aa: CASSVGAYGRDTQYF

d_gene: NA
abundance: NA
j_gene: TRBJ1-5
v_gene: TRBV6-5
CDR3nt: TGTGCCAGCAGTTACGGGGAGAATCAGCCCCAGCATTTT
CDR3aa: CASSYGENQPQHF

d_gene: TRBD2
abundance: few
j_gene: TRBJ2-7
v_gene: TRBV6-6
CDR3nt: TGTGCCAGCAGTTACACGGGGGGGGGCTCCCTCTACGAGCAGTACTTC
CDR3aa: CASSYTGGGSLYEQYF

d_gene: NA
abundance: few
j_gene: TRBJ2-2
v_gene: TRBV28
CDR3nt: TGTGCCAGCAGTCCCCCCCTGGATTTCCGGAGAACCGGGGAGCTGTTTTTT
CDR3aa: CASSPPLDFRRTGELFF

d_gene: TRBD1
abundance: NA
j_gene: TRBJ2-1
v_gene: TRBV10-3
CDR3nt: TGTGCCATCAGTGATCCGGGACAGGGGAACAATGAGCAGTTCTTC
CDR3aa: CAISDPGQGNNEQFF

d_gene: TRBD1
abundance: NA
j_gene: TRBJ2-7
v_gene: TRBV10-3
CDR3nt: TGTGCCATCAGGGAGGGACAGGAAAGGGGCTACGAGCAGTACTTC
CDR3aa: CAIREGQERGYEQYF

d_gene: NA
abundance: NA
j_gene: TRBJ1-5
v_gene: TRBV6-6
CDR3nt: TGTGCCAGCAGTCAGGGGAACAGCAATCAGCCCCAGCATTTT
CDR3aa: CASSQGNSNQPQHF

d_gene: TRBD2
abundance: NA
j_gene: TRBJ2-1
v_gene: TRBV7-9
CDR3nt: TGTGCCAGCAGCTTACCAGAGCGGGGGCCGACCTACAATGAGCAGTTCTTC
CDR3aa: CASSLPERGPTYNEQFF

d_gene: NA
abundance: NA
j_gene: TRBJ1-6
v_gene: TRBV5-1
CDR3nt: TGCGCCAGCAGATTTCAGGGGCATAATTCACCCCTCCACTTT
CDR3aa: CASRFQGHNSPLHF

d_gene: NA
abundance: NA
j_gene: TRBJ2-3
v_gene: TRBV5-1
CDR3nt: TGCGCCAGCAGCATAGGAGGTAGGGATACGCAGTATTTT
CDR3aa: CASSIGGRDTQYF

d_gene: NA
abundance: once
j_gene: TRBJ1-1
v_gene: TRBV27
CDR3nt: TGTGCCAGCAGTTTAATAGGGGGACCGAACACTGAAGCTTTCTTT
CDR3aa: CASSLIGGPNTEAFF

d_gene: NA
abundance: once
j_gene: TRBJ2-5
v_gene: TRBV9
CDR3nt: TGTGCCAGCAGCGTAGAGGGGGGCCCAGGGCGGGGGCCCCAAGAGACCCAGTACTTC
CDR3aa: CASSVEGGPGRGPQETQYF

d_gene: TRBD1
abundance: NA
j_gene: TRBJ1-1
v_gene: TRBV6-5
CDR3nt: TGTGCCAGCCGACGACAGGGGGCAATGTGGGAAGCTTTCTTT
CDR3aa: CASRRQGAMWEAFF

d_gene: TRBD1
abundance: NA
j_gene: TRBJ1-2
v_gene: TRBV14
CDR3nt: TGTGCCAGCAGCCAAATTGGTGAGGGGGCCCTCTATGGCTACACCTTC
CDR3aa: CASSQIGEGALYGYTF

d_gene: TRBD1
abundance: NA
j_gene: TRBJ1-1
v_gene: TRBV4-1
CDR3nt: TGCGCCAGCAGCCAAGGCCCAGGGGGCCAAGATGAAGCTTTCTTT
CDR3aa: CASSQGPGGQDEAFF

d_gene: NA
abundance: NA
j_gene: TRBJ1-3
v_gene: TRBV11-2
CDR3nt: TGTGCCAGCAGCTTGATGAGCTCTGGAAACACCATATATTTT
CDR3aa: CASSLMSSGNTIYF